These T cell receptor beta chains were read from a single sample in a study of T cells after yellow fever vaccination. Via MiXCR, TCRdb re-called the 5' RACE reads, giving one row per CDR3 protein. The repertoire includes about 580,000 distinct CDR3 sequences, around a sixth of them detected once, and 17% sits in the top ten. The material was PBMCs, obtained more than 4 days after the first yellow fever vaccination. These receptors were obtained from a man between 18 and 35 years old who received the YFV17D yellow fever vaccine. CDR3s leave out the opening cysteine and the closing phenylalanine or tryptophan. The D gene is left open where the match is weak.

v_call: TRBV9
j_call: TRBJ2-1
d_call: TRBD1
cdr3_aa: ASSATPDRNYNEQF

v_call: TRBV9
j_call: TRBJ2-2
d_call: NA
cdr3_aa: ASSDGTTTGELF

v_call: TRBV20-1
j_call: TRBJ2-7
d_call: NA
cdr3_aa: SARDGLDREQY

v_call: TRBV27
j_call: TRBJ1-4
d_call: NA
cdr3_aa: ASSSLRGRANEKLF

v_call: TRBV20-1
j_call: TRBJ2-5
d_call: TRBD2
cdr3_aa: SAYTSGDGVETQY

v_call: TRBV3-1
j_call: TRBJ2-3
d_call: TRBD2
cdr3_aa: ASSQWTAGDTDTQY

v_call: TRBV20-1
j_call: TRBJ1-2
d_call: NA
cdr3_aa: SAVRGAYGYT

v_call: TRBV5-1
j_call: TRBJ1-6
d_call: NA
cdr3_aa: ASSLQGAEANSPLH

v_call: TRBV27
j_call: TRBJ1-5
d_call: NA
cdr3_aa: ASSLFPGANQPQH

v_call: TRBV7-2
j_call: TRBJ2-3
d_call: TRBD1
cdr3_aa: ASSLRDRSTDTQY

v_call: TRBV12-3/TRBV12-4
j_call: TRBJ1-3
d_call: NA
cdr3_aa: ASSFIFSGNTIY

v_call: TRBV27
j_call: TRBJ2-1
d_call: NA
cdr3_aa: ASSLAPSGVVEQF

v_call: TRBV5-1
j_call: TRBJ2-3
d_call: TRBD2
cdr3_aa: ASRSGGGPDTQY

v_call: TRBV7-9
j_call: TRBJ1-4
d_call: TRBD1
cdr3_aa: ASSRRTGYNEKLF

v_call: TRBV5-1
j_call: TRBJ1-1
d_call: NA
cdr3_aa: ASNQGGLNTEAF

v_call: TRBV27
j_call: TRBJ1-1
d_call: TRBD1
cdr3_aa: ASRTGVRVTEAF

v_call: TRBV4-3
j_call: TRBJ1-5
d_call: NA
cdr3_aa: ASSQGGGGNQPQH

v_call: TRBV6-2/TRBV6-3
j_call: TRBJ2-2
d_call: TRBD2
cdr3_aa: ATGTGGQTGELF

v_call: TRBV4-1
j_call: TRBJ2-3
d_call: NA
cdr3_aa: ASSHGEGVTDTQY

v_call: TRBV12-3/TRBV12-4
j_call: TRBJ2-3
d_call: NA
cdr3_aa: ASSRDRRGTDTQY

v_call: TRBV9
j_call: TRBJ1-2
d_call: NA
cdr3_aa: ASSDWGAQT

v_call: TRBV5-1
j_call: TRBJ1-4
d_call: TRBD1
cdr3_aa: ASTPGTDNEKLF

v_call: TRBV5-1
j_call: TRBJ1-2
d_call: NA
cdr3_aa: ASKRWGADYGYT

v_call: TRBV29-1
j_call: TRBJ2-1
d_call: NA
cdr3_aa: SDAVPEQF